One and the same sample provided the 9 T cell receptor beta chains below, sequenced in a study of Graves' ophthalmopathy and Graves' hyperthyroidism. The TCR beta CDR3 regions underwent amplification from RNA transcripts. The first round was an RT-PCR with HTBI primers, and the second round was a multiplex PCR. TCRdb reanalysed the multiplex PCR reads using MiXCR and keeps one entry per CDR3 protein. The sample lists a few hundred thousand distinct CDR3 sequences, 15% to 20% occurring once. Input material: peripheral blood. These receptors were taken from a woman aged 18 to 35 with Graves' ophthalmopathy.

This clonotype was detected ten times or more. The gene calls are TRBV28 and TRBJ2-5, with a possible D match to TRBD1 (6 bases). Between the trimmed V and J ends, which lost 6 bases and 2 bases, there was a span of 13 bases. In germline, CDR1 is MDHEN, CDR2 SYDVKM. CDR3 length equals 14 residues. Here the CDR3 reads CASRPGHPQETQYF. The CDR3 DNA is TGTGCCAGCAGGCCGGGACACCCTCAAGAGACCCAGTACTTC.

The rearrangement joins TRBV11-2 to TRBJ2-5; 12 bases map to TRBD2. This CDR3 comprises 15 residues. In germline, CDR1 is SGHAT, CDR2 FQNNGV. V was clipped by 5 bases and J by 5 bases; unmatched bases: 6. The CDR3 loop is CASSARLAGEETQYF. In DNA form, the CDR3 reads TGTGCCAGCAGCGCCAGACTAGCGGGAGAGGAGACCCAGTACTTC.

This clonotype was counted ten times or more. V is TRBV15 and J is TRBJ1-1; D gene ambiguous. V dropped 9 bases and J dropped 1 base, with 12 bases sitting between them. The CDR3 covers 13 residues. CDR1 and CDR2 (germline): LNHNV, YYDKDF (reference sequence). The CDR3 coding sequence is TGTGCCACAAGCGTCGGGAGGAACACTGAAGCTTTCTTT. Its translation is CATSVGRNTEAFF.

This clonotype was observed many times. The chain carries TRBV2 and TRBJ1-2; 7 bases are a match to TRBD1. Germline V lookup: CDR1 SNHLY, CDR2 FYNNEI. The J segment lost 11 bases and the V segment lost 6 bases, leaving 9 bases of the junction unmatched. The CDR3 runs 12 residues. The CDR3 sequence is CASRGGVDRYTF. CDR3 DNA sequence: TGTGCCAGCAGGGGAGGGGTGGACAGGTACACCTTC. Full variable domain (missing parts from reference TRBV2 and TRBJ1-2): EPEVTQTPSHQVTQMGQEVILRCVPISNHLYFYWYRQILGQKVEFLVSFYNNEISEKSEIFDDQFSVERPDGSNFTLKIRSTKLEDSAMYFCASRGGVDRYTFGSGTRLTVV.

This clonotype occurred many times. The chain links TRBV4-1 to TRBJ1-5; no clear D gene. Germline assignment: CDR1 MGHRA and CDR2 YSYEKL. Trimming cost V 3 bases and J 4 bases, with 13 bases left between them. This CDR3 is built from 15 residues. The CDR3 loop is CASSHREVANQPQHF. The DNA of the CDR3 is TGCGCCAGCAGCCACCGGGAAGTAGCAAATCAGCCCCAGCATTTT.

This clonotype was detected many times. V and J are TRBV28 and TRBJ1-2; D is perhaps TRBD1 (5 bases). V lost 2 bases to trimming and J lost 4 bases, with 14 bases between them. CDR3 length: 15 residues. The V gene's germline CDR1 is MDHEN and CDR2 SYDVKM. The CDR3, as DNA: TGTGCCAGCAGTTTACGGCAGGGAGTTGGCTATGGCTACACCTTC. It specifies CASSLRQGVGYGYTF.

This clonotype showed up just a few times. In DNA form, the CDR3 reads TGTGCCTGGAGTGCCAACTCCGGACCCAATCAGCCCCAGCATTTT. Protein product: CAWSANSGPNQPQHF. The rearrangement links TRBV30 to TRBJ1-5; D gene unclear. The length of the CDR3 is 15 residues. The germline V gene encodes CDR1 GTSNPN and CDR2 SVGIG (reference sequence). V dropped 1 base and J dropped 3 bases, with 13 bases sitting between them. Variable domain in full (rest from reference TRBV30 and TRBJ1-5): SQTIHQWPATLVQPVGSPLSLECTVEGTSNPNLYWYRQAAGRGLQLLFYSVGIGQISSEVPQNLSASRPQDRQFILSSKKLLLSDSGFYLCAWSANSGPNQPQHFGDGTRLSIL.

This clonotype showed up many times. This chain joins TRBV4-1 and TRBJ2-7, with D possibly being TRBD1 (6 bases). This CDR3 is 15 amino acids long. The germline gives CDR1 MGHRA, CDR2 YSYEKL. Between the trimmed V and J ends, which lost 2 bases and 7 bases, there was a span of 18 bases. The CDR3 DNA is TGCGCCAGCAGCCAACCCGGCAGGGGTAGAAAGGAGCAGTACTTC. Translated, it gives CASSQPGRGRKEQYF.

This rearrangement joins TRBV30 to TRBJ1-1, with D hard to call. Per the germline V gene, CDR1 is GTSNPN and CDR2 is SVGIG (reference sequence). The CDR3 spans 14 residues. Trimming cost V 6 bases and J 0 bases, with 14 bases left between them. The CDR3: CACPKANLNTEAFF. In DNA form, the CDR3 reads TGTGCCTGCCCGAAAGCGAACTTGAACACTGAAGCTTTCTTT.